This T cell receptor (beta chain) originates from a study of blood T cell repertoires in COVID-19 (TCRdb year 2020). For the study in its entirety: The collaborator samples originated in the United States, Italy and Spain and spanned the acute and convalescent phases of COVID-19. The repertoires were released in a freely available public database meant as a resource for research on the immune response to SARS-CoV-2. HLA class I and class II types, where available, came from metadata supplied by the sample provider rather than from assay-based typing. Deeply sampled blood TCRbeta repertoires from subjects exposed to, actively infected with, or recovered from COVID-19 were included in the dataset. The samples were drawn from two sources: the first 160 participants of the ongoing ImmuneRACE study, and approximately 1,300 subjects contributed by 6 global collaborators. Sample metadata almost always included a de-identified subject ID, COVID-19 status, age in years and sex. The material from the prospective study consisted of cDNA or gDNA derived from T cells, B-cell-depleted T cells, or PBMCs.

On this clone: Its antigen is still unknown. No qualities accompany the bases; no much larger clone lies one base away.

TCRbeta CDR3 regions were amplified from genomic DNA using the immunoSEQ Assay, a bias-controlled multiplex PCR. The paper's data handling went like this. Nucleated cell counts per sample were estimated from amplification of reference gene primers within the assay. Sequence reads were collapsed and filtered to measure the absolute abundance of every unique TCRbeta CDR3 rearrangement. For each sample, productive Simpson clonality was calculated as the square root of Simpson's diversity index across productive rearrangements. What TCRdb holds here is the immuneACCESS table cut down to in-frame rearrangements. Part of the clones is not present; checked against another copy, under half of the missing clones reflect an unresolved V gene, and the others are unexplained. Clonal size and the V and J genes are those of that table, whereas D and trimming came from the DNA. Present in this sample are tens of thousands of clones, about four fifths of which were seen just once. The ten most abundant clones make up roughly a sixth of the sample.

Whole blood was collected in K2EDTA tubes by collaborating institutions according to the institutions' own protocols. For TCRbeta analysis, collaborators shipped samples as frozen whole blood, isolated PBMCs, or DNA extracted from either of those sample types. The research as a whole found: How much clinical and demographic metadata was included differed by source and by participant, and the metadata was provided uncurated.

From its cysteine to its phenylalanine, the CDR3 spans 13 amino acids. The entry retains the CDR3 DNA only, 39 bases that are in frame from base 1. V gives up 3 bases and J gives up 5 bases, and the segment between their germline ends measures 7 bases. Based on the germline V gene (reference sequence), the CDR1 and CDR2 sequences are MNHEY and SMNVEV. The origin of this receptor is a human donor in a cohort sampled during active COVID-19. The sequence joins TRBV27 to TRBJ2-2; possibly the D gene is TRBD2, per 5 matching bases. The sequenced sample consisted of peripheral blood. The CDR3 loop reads CASSFRRTGELFF. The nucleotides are TGTGCCAGCAGTTTTAGGAGGACCGGGGAGCTGTTTTTT.